This T cell receptor beta chain was documented in a study of control samples from healthy donors and cancer patients. This CDR3 is 16 amino acids long. Germline V CDR1 and CDR2: KGHDR, SFDVKD. The J segment lost 4 bases and the V segment lost 4 bases, leaving 4 bases of the junction unmatched. Clones were sequenced by immunoSEQ multiplex PCR, and TCRdb holds only the in-frame ones, with some missing. The sample yields over 150,000 clones, roughly 95% seen once. Sequencing was carried out using blood. The rearrangement links TRBV24-1 to TRBJ2-1; 12 bases map to TRBD2. The receptor was isolated from a woman in her thirties in good health. Here the CDR3 reads CATSDHGLAGYNEQFF. Here the CDR3 DNA reads TGTGCCACCAGTGACCACGGACTAGCGGGGTACAATGAGCAGTTCTTC.